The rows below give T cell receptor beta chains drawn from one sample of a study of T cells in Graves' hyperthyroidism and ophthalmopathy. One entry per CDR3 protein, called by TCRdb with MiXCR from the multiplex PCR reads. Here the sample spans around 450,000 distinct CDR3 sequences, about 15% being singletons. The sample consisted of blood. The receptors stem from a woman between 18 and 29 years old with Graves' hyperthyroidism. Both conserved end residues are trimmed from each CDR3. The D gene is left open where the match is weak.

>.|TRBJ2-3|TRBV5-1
ASSLEVSLADTQY
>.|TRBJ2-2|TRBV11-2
ASSSSQGGANTGELF
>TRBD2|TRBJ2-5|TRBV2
ASSGTSGSVQETQY
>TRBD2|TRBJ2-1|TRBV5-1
ASSTAGGGNEQF
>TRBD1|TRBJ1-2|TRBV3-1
ASSQDGGTGFYYGYT
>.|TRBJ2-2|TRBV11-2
ASSAPWGSSHTGELF
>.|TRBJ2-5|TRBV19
ASSVQGGETQY
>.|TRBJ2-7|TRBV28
ASSLTAGTGFYEQY
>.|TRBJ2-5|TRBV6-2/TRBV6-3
ASSYPGFQETQY
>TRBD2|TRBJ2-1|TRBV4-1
ASSPLPLAASSYNEQF
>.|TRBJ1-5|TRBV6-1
ASSPRGQPQH
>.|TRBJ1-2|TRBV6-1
ASSEMEPYGYT
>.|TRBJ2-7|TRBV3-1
ASSQGREQY
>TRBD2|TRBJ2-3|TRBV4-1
ASSQGFRTSGTSTDTQY
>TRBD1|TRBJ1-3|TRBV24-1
ATSGPGQGIGNTIY
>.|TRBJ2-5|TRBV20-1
SAQWQSLETQY
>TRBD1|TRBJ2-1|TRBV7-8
ASSSRQGSSYNEQF
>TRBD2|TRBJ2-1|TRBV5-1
ASGLGLAALSSYNEQF
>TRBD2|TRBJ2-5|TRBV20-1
SAPRTSGILGETQY
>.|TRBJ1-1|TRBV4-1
ASSQEGTGMEFTEAF
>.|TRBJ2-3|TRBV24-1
ATSDQTGGSLNTQY
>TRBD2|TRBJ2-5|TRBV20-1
SSDLSGRLETQY
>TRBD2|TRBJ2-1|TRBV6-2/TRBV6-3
ASTRGGTSARGEQF
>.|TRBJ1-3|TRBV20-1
SAPEMSREAGNTIY
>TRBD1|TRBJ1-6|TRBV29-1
SVETGSNSPLH
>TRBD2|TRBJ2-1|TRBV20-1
SAELARSYNEQF
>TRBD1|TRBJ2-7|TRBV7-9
ASSLSWDRDSYEQY
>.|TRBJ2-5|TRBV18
ASSPEDYLGETQY
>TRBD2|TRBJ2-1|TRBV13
ASSPIEIAGGPIEQF
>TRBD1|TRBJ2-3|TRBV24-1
ATSESRGHLDTQY
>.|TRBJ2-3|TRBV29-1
SIPFADTQY
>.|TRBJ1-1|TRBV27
ASSLAGVNTEAF
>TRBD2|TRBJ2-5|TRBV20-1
SGGGTSGGGLETQY
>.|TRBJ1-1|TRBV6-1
ASTNPQNTEAF
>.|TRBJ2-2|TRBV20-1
SGLRGTGELF
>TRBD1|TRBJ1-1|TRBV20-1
SAGQGQGGNEAF
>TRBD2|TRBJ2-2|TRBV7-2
ASSLALAGVTGELF
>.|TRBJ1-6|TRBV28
ASSLPLSPLH
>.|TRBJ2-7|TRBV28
ASNRPAGRVGEQY
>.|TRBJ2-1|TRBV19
ASSIGGYSYNEQF
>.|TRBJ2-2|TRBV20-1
SATMDTGELF
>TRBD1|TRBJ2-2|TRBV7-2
ASSLGQAPGELF
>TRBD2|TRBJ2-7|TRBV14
ASSQDPSGSFDEQY
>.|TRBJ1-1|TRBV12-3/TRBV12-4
ASSFRGQGAF
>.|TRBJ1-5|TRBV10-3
ATRDLEGPQH
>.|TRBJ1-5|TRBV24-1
ATSGGAGSSNQPQH
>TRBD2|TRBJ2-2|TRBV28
ASGLAGEETGELF
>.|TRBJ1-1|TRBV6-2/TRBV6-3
ASSYEGPSTEAF
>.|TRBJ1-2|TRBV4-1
ASSQEAGAQHYGYT
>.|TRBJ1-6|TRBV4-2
ASSQQGLLGSPLH
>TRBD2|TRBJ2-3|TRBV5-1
ASSLYGGGRTDTQY
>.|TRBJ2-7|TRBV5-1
ASSLAGTEAYEQY
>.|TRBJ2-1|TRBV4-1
ASSQDPRGMNNEQF
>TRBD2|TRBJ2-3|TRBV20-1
SASRAGSTDTQY
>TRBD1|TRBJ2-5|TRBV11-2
AITNPGQDSKTQY
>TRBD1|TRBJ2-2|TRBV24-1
ATSPGTGNTGELF
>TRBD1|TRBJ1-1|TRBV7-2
ASSLRGLGNTEAF
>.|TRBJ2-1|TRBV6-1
ASTPGQGSYNEQF
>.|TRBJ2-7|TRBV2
ATLKGLQDSYEQY
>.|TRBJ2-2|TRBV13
ASENTGELF